A single sample gave rise to the 11 T cell receptor beta chains below, sequenced in a study of OX40 agonist ivuxolimab in advanced cancers. Sequencing used immunoSEQ multiplex PCR; TCRdb keeps in-frame clones, though not all of them. Here the sample spans almost 80,000 clones, roughly four fifths being singletons. This material consisted of CD4+ or CD8+ T cells sorted from blood, taken in a trial of the OX40 agonist ivuxolimab. Receptors originate from an adult with an advanced solid tumor such as melanoma, head and neck, liver or kidney cancer.

The genes are TRBV25-1 and TRBJ2-5; possibly TRBD1 for D (6 bases). Germline V gene lookup returns CDR1 MGHDK and CDR2 SYGVNS. Between the trimmed V and J ends, which lost 7 bases and 5 bases, there was a span of 14 bases. This CDR3 contains 13 residues. CDR3: CASTSRGWETQYF. The CDR3 coding sequence is TGTGCCAGCACCTCTAGGGGGTGGGAGACCCAGTACTTC.

The rearrangement links TRBV14 to TRBJ2-3; D is unresolved. Germline V gene lookup returns CDR1 SGHDN and CDR2 FVKESK. V was cut by 1 base and J by 3 bases, with 14 bases left in between. The length of the CDR3 is 16 residues. Here the CDR3 reads CASSQGSDLGTDTQYF. In nucleotides, the CDR3 is TGTGCCAGCAGCCAAGGATCGGATCTTGGAACAGATACGCAGTATTTT.

V gene TRBV5-1 combines with J gene TRBJ2-1; 7 bases fit TRBD2. Germline V CDR1 and CDR2: SGHRS, YFSETQ. This CDR3 has 15 residues. The ends lost 0 bases at V and 5 bases at J; junction bases unmatched: 5. The CDR3 spells CASSLEPSGNNEQFF. CDR3 bases: TGCGCCAGCAGCTTGGAGCCTAGCGGTAACAATGAGCAGTTCTTC.

The CDR3 DNA follows: TGTGCCAGCAGTAAGTTAAGACAGGGGAACTATGGCTACACCTTC. The encoded protein is CASSKLRQGNYGYTF. The gene calls are TRBV6-1 and TRBJ1-2; TRBD1 aligns across 8 bases. The CDR3 has 15 residues. With V trimmed by 5 bases and J by 2 bases, 7 bases remained unmatched. Germline CDR1 reads MNHNS; CDR2 reads SASEGT.

This chain uses TRBV19 with TRBJ1-5; D possibly corresponds to TRBD1 (6 bases). The CDR3 is made up of 14 amino acids. Germline V gives CDR1 LNHDA, CDR2 SQIVND (reference sequence). Trimming took off 8 bases at V and 2 bases at J, with 13 bases between the two ends. This chain's CDR3 is CASGTNYGNQPQHF. CDR3 bases: TGTGCCAGTGGGACAAACTACGGCAATCAGCCCCAGCATTTT.

The CDR3: CASSSTGGPYNEQFF. Here the CDR3 DNA reads TGCGCCAGCAGCTCGACAGGGGGCCCTTACAATGAGCAGTTCTTC. The V gene is TRBV5-1, the J gene TRBJ2-1; 10 positions agree with TRBD1. The trim removed 3 bases at V and 4 bases at J, leaving 4 bases unmatched. CDR1 is SGHRS, CDR2 YFSETQ, per germline. The CDR3 is 15 amino acids.

This sequence joins TRBV2 and TRBJ2-6; D not resolved. Trimming took off 8 bases at V and 0 bases at J, with 5 bases between the two ends. There are 13 residues in the CDR3. CDR1 SNHLY and CDR2 FYNNEI come from the germline V gene. The CDR3 coding sequence is TGTGCCAGCCGGATCTCTGGGGCCAACGTCCTGACTTTC. Its translation is CASRISGANVLTF.

The chain recombines TRBV7-9 with TRBJ1-5; 10 positions agree with TRBD1. This CDR3 comprises 15 residues. V was pared by 5 bases and J by 7 bases, with 8 bases of the junction left unmatched. Looked up from germline, CDR1 is SEHNR and CDR2 is FQNEAQ (reference sequence). CDR3 protein: CASSPGTGDRQPQHF. CDR3 sequence (DNA): TGTGCCAGCAGCCCCGGGACAGGGGATCGGCAGCCCCAGCATTTT. The whole variable domain, filled in from reference TRBV7-9 and TRBJ1-5, reads DTGVSQNPRHKITKRGQNVTFRCDPISEHNRLYWYRQTLGQGPEFLTYFQNEAQLEKSRLLSDRFSAERPKGSFSTLEIQRTEQGDSAMYLCASSPGTGDRQPQHFGDGTRLSIL.

The rearrangement uses TRBV7-2 and TRBJ2-1; TRBD1 matches 12 bases. The length of the CDR3 is 18 residues. The V gene's germline CDR1 is SGHTA and CDR2 FQGNSA. V trimming: 3 bases; J trimming: 5 bases; junction bases outside the gene matches: 11. The CDR3 DNA sequence: TGTGCCAGCAGCTTGATCTATGGTGGGACAGGGGGCAACAATGAGCAGTTCTTC. Its protein is CASSLIYGGTGGNNEQFF. Based on the CDR3 plus reference TRBV7-2 and TRBJ2-1, the full variable domain is GAGVSQSPSNKVTEKGKDVELRCDPISGHTALYWYRQSLGQGLEFLIYFQGNSAPDKSGLPSDRFSAERTGGSVSTLTIQRTQQEDSAVYLCASSLIYGGTGGNNEQFFGPGTRLTVL.

The gene calls are TRBV4-3 and TRBJ2-1; 14 bases fit TRBD2. The CDR3 consists of 19 residues. Germline CDR1 is LGHNA and CDR2 is YSLEER. V lost 4 bases and J lost 5; bases outside the gene matches: 13. DNA of the CDR3: TGCGCCAGCAGCCCCAGCTACGGACTAGCGGGAGGTAGGGACAATGAGCAGTTCTTC. Protein sequence: CASSPSYGLAGGRDNEQFF.

The V call is TRBV5-1, the J call TRBJ2-5, with TRBD2 identical over 12 bases. CDR1 and CDR2 from the germline V gene are SGHRS and YFSETQ. CDR3 length: 16 residues. The ends lost 0 bases at V and 5 bases at J; junction bases unmatched: 5. CDR3 residues: CASSLARLAGVETQYF. In DNA form, the CDR3 reads TGCGCCAGCAGCTTGGCCAGACTAGCGGGGGTCGAGACCCAGTACTTC.